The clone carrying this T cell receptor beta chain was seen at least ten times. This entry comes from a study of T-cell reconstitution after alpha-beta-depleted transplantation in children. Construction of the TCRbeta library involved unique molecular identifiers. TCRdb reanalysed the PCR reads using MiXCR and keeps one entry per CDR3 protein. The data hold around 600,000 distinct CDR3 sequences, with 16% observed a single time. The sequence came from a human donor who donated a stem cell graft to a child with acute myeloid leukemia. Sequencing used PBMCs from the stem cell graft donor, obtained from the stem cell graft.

The CDR3 loop reads CSARDPGADSHYEQYF. In nucleotides, the CDR3 is TGCAGTGCTAGAGATCCGGGAGCGGACAGTCACTACGAGCAGTACTTC. This rearrangement joins TRBV20-1 to TRBJ2-7, with D tentatively TRBD1 or TRBD2 (6 bases each). This CDR3 contains 16 residues. Germline lookup yields CDR1 DFQATT and CDR2 SNEGSKA (reference sequence). With 0 bases removed from V and 3 bases from J, the gap between germline ends came to 18 bases.